This TCR beta chain emerged from a study of TIL therapy for anti-PD-1-resistant metastatic lung cancer. Study-wide background: Patients then received nivolumab; progressors got lymphodepletion, TIL and IL-2. Median tumor mutation burden was 1.5 mutations per megabase.

The length of the CDR3 is 14 residues. V was clipped by 0 bases and J by 8 bases; unmatched bases: 4. CDR1 and CDR2 from the germline V gene are SGDLS and YYNGEE. Sequencing used immunoSEQ v3. Libraries were sequenced to 2 million or so read pairs (survey) or roughly 4.5-6 million (deep). Libraries were prepared by immunoSEQ multiplex PCR; TCRdb keeps only in-frame clonotypes and omits some of them. The sample shows some 57,000 clones, roughly 91% of them seen only once. The time point is: pre-treatment sample, taken before nivolumab and TIL therapy. Patients were adults with stage 4 NSCLC. The starting material was blood, obtained at baseline. This sequence was found in a person between 25 and 79 years old with non-small cell lung cancer. The chain has TRBV9 and TRBJ1-4, with TRBD1 identical over 7 bases. This chain's CDR3 is CASSVEGAGEKLFF. CDR3 coding DNA: TGTGCCAGCAGCGTAGAGGGGGCGGGAGAAAAACTGTTTTTT.